The present TCR beta chain was sequenced within a study of blood T cell repertoires in COVID-19. Study-wide background: Samples representing acute and convalescent COVID-19 were sourced from the United States, Italy and Spain. Sample material is recorded as cDNA or gDNA derived from T cells, B-cell-depleted T cells, or PBMCs.

Original processing methods: The authors estimated nucleated cell counts from reference gene primer amplification. Assay used: immunoSEQ multiplex PCR; TCRdb lists only in-frame clones, some missing. V and J calls and clone size come straight from that table; D and trimming were deduced from the DNA. The table has 300,000 to 350,000 clones, roughly 86% seen once. Germline V lookup: CDR1 MNHEY, CDR2 SMNVEV (reference sequence). This CDR3 is 15 amino acids long. V trimming: 3 bases; J trimming: 6 bases; junction bases outside the gene matches: 7. Seattle-derived patients entered the study during active infection and were followed longitudinally.

The sequence derives from a man aged 30-40 years with COVID-19, enrolled during active disease. The material sequenced was peripheral blood. This rearrangement joins TRBV27 to TRBJ1-5, with 8 bases aligning to TRBD1. CDR3 loop: CASSLRQGAGQPQHF. CDR3 DNA: TGTGCCAGCAGTTTGAGGCAGGGGGCGGGTCAGCCCCAGCATTTT.